Below, 2 T cell receptor beta chains from the same sample are listed, as sequenced in a study of T cell responses to AZD1222 COVID-19 vaccine. Profiling relied on immunoSEQ multiplex PCR, and the TCRdb table lists in-frame clones only, not all of them. This table has 110,000 or so clones, 91% appearing once. The specimen comprised peripheral blood, sampled on day 0 of AZD1222 vaccination. These receptors were collected from an adult in good health.

The chain uses TRBV19 and TRBJ2-1; 7 bases align to TRBD2. The junction had 20 bases not matched to a gene; V was cut back by 5 bases and J by 1 base. The CDR3 totals 20 residues. The germline V gene encodes CDR1 LNHDA and CDR2 SQIVND (reference sequence). DNA for the CDR3: TGTGCCAGTAGTCCCCGCGGAGTGGGGGATAGCGGGTTTTCCTACAATGAGCAGTTCTTC. Translated: CASSPRGVGDSGFSYNEQFF. The variable domain in full, completed from reference TRBV19 and TRBJ2-1, reads DGGITQSPKYLFRKEGQNVTLSCEQNLNHDAMYWYRQDPGQGLRLIYYSQIVNDFQKGDIAEGYSVSREKKESFPLTVTSAQKNPTAFYLCASSPRGVGDSGFSYNEQFFGPGTRLTVL.

In this sample, this clone turned up a few times. This chain links TRBV18 with TRBJ2-1; no firm D call. CDR1 is KGHSH, CDR2 LQKENI, per germline. The CDR3 consists of 14 residues. V shed 4 bases and J shed 7 bases, with 14 bases lying between them. DNA for the CDR3: TGTGCCAGCTCACAGCTCCCGGAAGCGAATGAGCAGTTCTTC. Protein product: CASSQLPEANEQFF.